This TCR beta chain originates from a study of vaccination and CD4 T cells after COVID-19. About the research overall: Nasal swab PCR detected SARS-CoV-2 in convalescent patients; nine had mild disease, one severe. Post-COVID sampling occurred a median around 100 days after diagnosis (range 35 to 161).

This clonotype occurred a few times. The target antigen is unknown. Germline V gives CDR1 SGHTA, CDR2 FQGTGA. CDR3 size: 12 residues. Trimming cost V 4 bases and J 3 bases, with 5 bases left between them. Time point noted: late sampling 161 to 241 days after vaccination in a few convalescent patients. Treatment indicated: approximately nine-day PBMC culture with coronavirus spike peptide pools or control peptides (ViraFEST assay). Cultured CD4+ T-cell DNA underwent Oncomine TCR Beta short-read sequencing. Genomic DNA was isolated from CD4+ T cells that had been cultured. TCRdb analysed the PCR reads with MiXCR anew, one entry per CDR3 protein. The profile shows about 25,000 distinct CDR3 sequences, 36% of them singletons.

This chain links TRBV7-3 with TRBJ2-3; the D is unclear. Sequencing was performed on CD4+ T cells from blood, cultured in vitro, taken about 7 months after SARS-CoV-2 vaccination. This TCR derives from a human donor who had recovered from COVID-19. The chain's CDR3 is CASSSRTDTQYF. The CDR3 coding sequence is TGTGCCAGCAGCTCGAGGACAGATACGCAGTATTTT.